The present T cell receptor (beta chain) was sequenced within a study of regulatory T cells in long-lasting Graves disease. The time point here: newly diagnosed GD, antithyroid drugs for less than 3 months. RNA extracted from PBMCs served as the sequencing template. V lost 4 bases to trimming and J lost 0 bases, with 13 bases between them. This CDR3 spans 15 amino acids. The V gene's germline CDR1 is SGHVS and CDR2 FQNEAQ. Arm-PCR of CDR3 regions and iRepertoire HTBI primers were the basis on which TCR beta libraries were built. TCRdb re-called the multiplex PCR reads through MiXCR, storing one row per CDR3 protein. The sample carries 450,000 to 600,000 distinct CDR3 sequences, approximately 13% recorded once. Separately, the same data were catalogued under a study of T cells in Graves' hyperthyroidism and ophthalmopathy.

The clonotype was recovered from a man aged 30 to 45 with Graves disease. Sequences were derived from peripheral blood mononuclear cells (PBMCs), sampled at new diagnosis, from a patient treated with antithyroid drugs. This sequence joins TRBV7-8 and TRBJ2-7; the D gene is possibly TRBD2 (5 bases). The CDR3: CASSSRGAGSYEQYF. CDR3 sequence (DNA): TGTGCCAGCAGCTCCAGAGGTGCGGGCTCCTACGAGCAGTACTTC.